Following are 8 T cell receptor beta chains from one sample sequenced in a study of CXCR3-negative and CXCR3-positive naive CD8 T cells (dated by TCRdb to the late 2010s). Instrument used: NextSeq 550. The Human TCR Profiling Kit (MiLaboratory) was used to prepare UMI-labeled 5' RACE TRB cDNA libraries. Once TCRdb had reprocessed the reads, it stored one entry per CDR3 protein sequence and supplied no DNA. The table for this sample records around 60,000 distinct CDR3 sequences. Of the sample, around 0.45% falls within the top ten clones. Sequenced material: naive CXCR3- CD8+ T cells from blood. Read against the paper, the sample's cell subset or site label means: CD45RO-CCR7+CD27+CD95- naive CD8+ T cells lacking CXCR3 (TNR3-). These receptors were taken from a human donor in good health. Some clones in this sample may be carry-over from other donors' samples.

The V and J genes are TRBV29-1 and TRBJ2-2; the D gene TCRdb calls, TRBD2, cannot be checked with no DNA. The CDR3 extends over 16 amino acids. CDR1 and CDR2 (germline): SQVTM, ANQGSEA. CDR3 sequence: CSGVTSGGHNTGELFF.

The rearrangement links TRBV6-2 or TRBV6-3 to TRBJ1-5. The CDR3 contains 15 residues. Looked up from germline, CDR1 is MNHEY and CDR2 is SVGEGT. CDR3 sequence reads: CASSQSGASNQPQHF.

The V and J genes are TRBV7-9 and TRBJ1-4; there is no DNA to check the TCRdb D call of TRBD1. Germline V gene sequence: CDR1 SEHNR, CDR2 FQNEAQ (reference sequence). CDR3 length: 13 residues. The CDR3 reads CASSLIPQGELFF.

V and J are TRBV30 and TRBJ1-2; absent DNA, TCRdb's TRBD1 call cannot be checked. The CDR3 extends over 12 amino acids. Germline loops: CDR1 GTSNPN, CDR2 SVGIG (reference sequence). The CDR3 region is CAWTVGDYGYTF.

This chain uses TRBV5-1 with TRBJ2-1; as DNA is missing, the TRBD2 call by TCRdb cannot be tested. Germline CDR1 and CDR2: SGHRS and YFSETQ. The CDR3 is made up of 17 amino acids. CDR3 residues: CASSGRIADQPYNEQFF.

This chain joins TRBV29-1 and TRBJ2-2; without DNA, the TCRdb call of TRBD1 cannot be checked. The CDR3 runs 12 residues. Germline CDR1 is SQVTM and CDR2 is ANQGSEA. The CDR3: CSFPGIAGELFF.

The chain couples TRBV18 to TRBJ2-7. Germline CDR1 and CDR2: KGHSH and LQKENI. CDR3 length equals 15 residues. This CDR3 reads CASSPPVEGSYEQYF.

The chain combines TRBV12-3 or TRBV12-4 with TRBJ2-7. The CDR3 has 14 residues. The CDR3 reads CASSLPGQPYEQYF.